A selection of T cell receptor beta chains follows, all from one sample in a study of T cell changes during pregnancy in multiple sclerosis. Generated by immunoSEQ multiplex PCR, the TCRdb table keeps only in-frame clones and is missing some. The table includes 60,000 or so clones, roughly 91% detected once. Source: peripheral blood, taken before pregnancy. The receptors were gathered from a female donor with multiple sclerosis, enrolled in a pregnancy study. The CDR3 runs from the conserved cysteine through the conserved F or W. Each record gives: clone size, V gene, J gene, D gene, CDR3 protein, CDR3 DNA. A D gene is named only where the DNA matches it firmly. Only some rows state a clone size, as once, few, many or a class for expanded clones.

abundance: .; v_gene: TRBV25-1; j_gene: TRBJ1-2; d_gene: .; CDR3aa: CASSPGGYGYTF; CDR3nt: TGTGCCAGCAGTCCGGGGGGCTATGGCTACACCTTC
abundance: .; v_gene: TRBV6-4; j_gene: TRBJ1-1; d_gene: TRBD1; CDR3aa: CASSETGSNTEAFF; CDR3nt: TGTGCCAGCAGCGAGACAGGGTCGAACACTGAAGCTTTCTTT
abundance: medium-sized; v_gene: TRBV6-4; j_gene: TRBJ2-1; d_gene: TRBD2; CDR3aa: CASSDSGGASNEQFF; CDR3nt: TGTGCCAGCAGTGACAGCGGGGGGGCAAGCAATGAGCAGTTCTTC
abundance: .; v_gene: TRBV11-1; j_gene: TRBJ1-4; d_gene: .; CDR3aa: CASSLSSVTNEKLFF; CDR3nt: TGTGCCAGCAGCTTGAGCTCCGTTACTAATGAAAAACTGTTTTTT
abundance: .; v_gene: TRBV18; j_gene: TRBJ2-7; d_gene: TRBD2; CDR3aa: CASSPIGGGTSYEQYF; CDR3nt: TGTGCCAGCTCACCAATCGGCGGGGGGACCTCCTACGAGCAGTACTTC
abundance: .; v_gene: TRBV6-4; j_gene: TRBJ1-6; d_gene: .; CDR3aa: CASSAGDNSPLHF; CDR3nt: TGTGCCAGCAGTGCAGGGGATAATTCACCCCTCCACTTT
abundance: .; v_gene: TRBV9; j_gene: TRBJ2-7; d_gene: .; CDR3aa: CASSASPGSSYEQYF; CDR3nt: TGTGCCAGCAGCGCCTCCCCGGGGAGCTCCTACGAGCAGTACTTC
abundance: .; v_gene: TRBV19; j_gene: TRBJ1-2; d_gene: .; CDR3aa: CASSLAGAVNYGYTF; CDR3nt: TGTGCCAGTAGTCTGGCGGGGGCTGTTAACTATGGCTACACCTTC
abundance: .; v_gene: TRBV5-4; j_gene: TRBJ2-3; d_gene: TRBD1; CDR3aa: CASSHPGQGTSTDTQYF; CDR3nt: TGTGCCAGCAGCCACCCGGGACAGGGGACTAGCACAGATACGCAGTATTTT
abundance: once; v_gene: TRBV6-5; j_gene: TRBJ1-1; d_gene: .; CDR3aa: CASRLNRAMNTEAFF; CDR3nt: TGTGCCAGCAGGCTAAACAGGGCAATGAACACTGAAGCTTTCTTT
abundance: .; v_gene: TRBV4-1; j_gene: TRBJ2-5; d_gene: TRBD1; CDR3aa: CASSLRTGQETQYF; CDR3nt: TGCGCCAGCAGCTTACGGACAGGACAAGAGACCCAGTACTTC
abundance: .; v_gene: TRBV25-1; j_gene: TRBJ1-5; d_gene: .; CDR3aa: CASSPGVGPQHF; CDR3nt: TGTGCCAGCAGTCCAGGGGTCGGGCCCCAGCATTTT
abundance: .; v_gene: TRBV15; j_gene: TRBJ2-1; d_gene: TRBD2; CDR3aa: CATSRVGGLADEQFF; CDR3nt: TGTGCCACCAGCAGGGTCGGGGGACTAGCGGATGAGCAGTTCTTC
abundance: .; v_gene: TRBV5-1; j_gene: TRBJ2-7; d_gene: TRBD2; CDR3aa: CASSPEPSGYYEQYF; CDR3nt: TGCGCCAGCAGCCCGGAGCCTAGCGGATACTACGAGCAGTACTTC
abundance: .; v_gene: TRBV9; j_gene: TRBJ2-1; d_gene: .; CDR3aa: CASSVGGLKDEQFF; CDR3nt: TGTGCCAGCAGCGTGGGGGGTTTAAAAGATGAGCAGTTCTTC
abundance: .; v_gene: TRBV4-3; j_gene: TRBJ1-6; d_gene: TRBD1; CDR3aa: CASSPTSGQGNSPLHF; CDR3nt: TGCGCCAGCAGCCCTACATCAGGACAGGGGAATTCACCCCTCCACTTT
abundance: .; v_gene: TRBV5-1; j_gene: TRBJ2-1; d_gene: .; CDR3aa: CASSLAPGNSNEQFF; CDR3nt: TGCGCCAGCAGCTTGGCCCCAGGGAACTCCAATGAGCAGTTCTTC
abundance: .; v_gene: TRBV7-6; j_gene: TRBJ2-7; d_gene: .; CDR3aa: CASSLAATAIYYEQYF; CDR3nt: TGTGCCAGCAGCTTAGCGGCGACAGCAATTTACTACGAGCAGTACTTC
abundance: few; v_gene: TRBV2; j_gene: TRBJ1-1; d_gene: TRBD1; CDR3aa: CASMGDRTNTEAFF; CDR3nt: TGTGCCAGCATGGGGGACAGGACGAACACTGAAGCTTTCTTT
abundance: .; v_gene: TRBV4-2; j_gene: TRBJ2-5; d_gene: TRBD1; CDR3aa: CASSQGDRVETQYF; CDR3nt: TGTGCCAGCAGCCAGGGGGACAGGGTGGAGACCCAGTACTTC
abundance: .; v_gene: TRBV5-6; j_gene: TRBJ1-2; d_gene: TRBD1; CDR3aa: CASSLPRTGDTF; CDR3nt: TGTGCCAGCAGCTTGCCCCGGACAGGGGACACCTTC
abundance: .; v_gene: TRBV7-6; j_gene: TRBJ2-6; d_gene: TRBD1; CDR3aa: CASSWGTGTSGANVLTF; CDR3nt: TGTGCCAGCAGCTGGGGGACAGGGACCTCTGGGGCCAACGTCCTGACTTTC
abundance: .; v_gene: TRBV13; j_gene: TRBJ2-1; d_gene: TRBD2; CDR3aa: CASTPPSGVTYNEQFF; CDR3nt: TGTGCCAGCACCCCCCCTAGCGGGGTTACCTACAATGAGCAGTTCTTC
abundance: .; v_gene: TRBV18; j_gene: TRBJ1-1; d_gene: TRBD1; CDR3aa: CASSDDRGNTEAFF; CDR3nt: TGTGCCAGCTCAGACGACAGGGGGAACACTGAAGCTTTCTTT
abundance: .; v_gene: TRBV7-8; j_gene: TRBJ1-2; d_gene: .; CDR3aa: CASSFGQIYGYTF; CDR3nt: TGTGCCAGCAGCTTCGGACAGATCTATGGCTACACCTTC
abundance: .; v_gene: TRBV27; j_gene: TRBJ2-5; d_gene: .; CDR3aa: CASGFRQETQYF; CDR3nt: TGTGCCAGCGGGTTCAGGCAAGAGACCCAGTACTTC
abundance: once; v_gene: TRBV4-1; j_gene: TRBJ1-2; d_gene: .; CDR3aa: CASSPREGSRSSYTF; CDR3nt: TGCGCCAGCAGCCCCCGGGAGGGGAGCCGGTCGAGCTACACCTTC
abundance: .; v_gene: TRBV6-5; j_gene: TRBJ2-6; d_gene: .; CDR3aa: CASSYSNGGQANVLTF; CDR3nt: TGTGCCAGCAGTTACTCGAATGGGGGACAGGCCAACGTCCTGACTTTC
abundance: .; v_gene: TRBV13; j_gene: TRBJ1-2; d_gene: TRBD1; CDR3aa: CASSTTGTNYGYTF; CDR3nt: TGTGCCAGCAGCACGACAGGGACTAACTATGGCTACACCTTC
abundance: .; v_gene: TRBV6-5; j_gene: TRBJ2-7; d_gene: TRBD1; CDR3aa: CASSYSIQGASDEQYF; CDR3nt: TGTGCCAGCAGTTACTCGATCCAGGGGGCCTCGGACGAGCAGTACTTC
abundance: .; v_gene: TRBV2; j_gene: TRBJ2-5; d_gene: .; CDR3aa: CASGGETQYF; CDR3nt: TGTGCCAGCGGGGGCGAGACCCAGTACTTC
abundance: few; v_gene: TRBV6-5; j_gene: TRBJ2-7; d_gene: TRBD1; CDR3aa: CASSSDRDEQYF; CDR3nt: TGTGCCAGCAGCTCAGACAGGGACGAGCAGTACTTC
abundance: .; v_gene: TRBV9; j_gene: TRBJ1-1; d_gene: .; CDR3aa: CASSVDSATEAFF; CDR3nt: TGTGCCAGCAGCGTCGACAGTGCCACTGAAGCTTTCTTT
abundance: .; v_gene: TRBV7-2; j_gene: TRBJ1-2; d_gene: TRBD1; CDR3aa: CASSSPGTGVVGYGYTF; CDR3nt: TGTGCCAGCAGCTCACCCGGGACAGGGGTCGTGGGCTATGGCTACACCTTC
abundance: .; v_gene: TRBV23-1; j_gene: TRBJ2-7; d_gene: TRBD1; CDR3aa: CASSPGQGSRQYF; CDR3nt: TGCGCCAGCAGCCCGGGACAGGGTAGTCGGCAGTACTTC
abundance: .; v_gene: TRBV5-6; j_gene: TRBJ1-6; d_gene: .; CDR3aa: CASSSGGGYNSPLHF; CDR3nt: TGTGCCAGCAGCTCTGGGGGAGGATATAATTCACCCCTCCACTTT
abundance: .; v_gene: TRBV9; j_gene: TRBJ2-3; d_gene: .; CDR3aa: CASSVVGPARGTDTQYF; CDR3nt: TGTGCCAGCAGCGTAGTGGGGCCAGCCCGAGGTACAGATACGCAGTATTTT
abundance: few; v_gene: TRBV19; j_gene: TRBJ1-1; d_gene: .; CDR3aa: CASSGENTEAFF; CDR3nt: TGTGCCAGTTCCGGAGAGAACACTGAAGCTTTCTTT
abundance: .; v_gene: TRBV6-6; j_gene: TRBJ1-2; d_gene: .; CDR3aa: CASSGAWAYGYTF; CDR3nt: TGTGCCAGCAGCGGCGCTTGGGCCTATGGCTACACCTTC
abundance: .; v_gene: TRBV5-4; j_gene: TRBJ2-1; d_gene: TRBD2; CDR3aa: CASSPGGGRVEDEQFF; CDR3nt: TGTGCCAGCAGCCCCGGCGGGGGGCGCGTCGAAGATGAGCAGTTCTTC